The 5 T cell receptor beta chains presented below share a single source sample, sequenced in a study of T-cell memory formation after mild COVID-19. TCRdb passed the 5' RACE reads through MiXCR, listing each CDR3 protein once. Among about 500,000 distinct CDR3 sequences listed, around 20% were seen once. Specimen: PBMCs or a T cell subset sorted from them (not recorded which). The receptors were gathered from an adult woman who had mild COVID-19 (a few samples of this study predate the infection). Cell type and time point are not known.

This clonotype has just a few counts. The chain uses TRBV7-6 and TRBJ2-5; 9 bases fit TRBD1. The germline CDR1 and CDR2 sequences are SGHVS and FNYEAQ. V shed 0 bases, J shed 0 bases, and the junction held 2 bases outside the gene matches. The CDR3 runs to 16 residues. As DNA, the CDR3 is TGTGCCAGCAGCTTAGCGGGGGACAGGGACCAAGAGACCCAGTACTTC. The encoded protein is CASSLAGDRDQETQYF.

This clonotype was seen a handful of times. The chain is built from TRBV28 and TRBJ1-3, with 8 positions matching TRBD1. CDR3 length: 16 amino acids. The V and J ends lost 4 bases and 4 bases, in that order; junction bases with no gene match: 9. Germline CDR1 is MDHEN and CDR2 is SYDVKM. The CDR3 spells CASSSGQGLSGNTIYF. The CDR3 bases are TGTGCCAGCAGTTCCGGACAGGGTTTGTCGGGAAACACCATATATTTT. The whole variable domain, filled in from reference TRBV28 and TRBJ1-3, reads DVKVTQSSRYLVKRTGEKVFLECVQDMDHENMFWYRQDPGLGLRLIYFSYDVKMKEKGDIPEGYSVSREKKERFSLILESASTNQTSMYLCASSSGQGLSGNTIYFGEGSWLTVV.

This clonotype was detected a few times. The chain recombines TRBV11-2 with TRBJ2-1; TRBD2 matches 9 bases. With V trimmed by 5 bases and J by 8 bases, 7 bases remained unmatched. Looked up from germline, CDR1 is SGHAT and CDR2 is FQNNGV. The CDR3 is 14 amino acids. The CDR3: CASSAAGGTDEQFF. CDR3 nucleotide sequence: TGTGCCAGCAGCGCAGCGGGAGGTACGGATGAGCAGTTCTTC.

As DNA, the CDR3 is TGTGCCAGCAGCCTCCGACAGGGGCCCTTCACAGATACGCAGTATTTT. This encodes CASSLRQGPFTDTQYF. The genes are TRBV7-6 and TRBJ2-3; 8 positions match TRBD1. The CDR3 consists of 16 residues. V was pared by 5 bases and J by 2 bases, with 9 bases of the junction left unmatched. Per germline, CDR1 SGHVS and CDR2 FNYEAQ.

The chain employs TRBV29-1 and TRBJ2-1; 9 positions match TRBD2. Germline CDR1 is SQVTM and CDR2 is ANQGSEA. The CDR3 sequence is 18 residues long. The ends lost 6 bases at V and 7 bases at J; junction bases unmatched: 22. CDR3 loop: CSVIPSGGRGPSTNEQFF. The CDR3 nucleotides are TGCAGCGTCATCCCGTCGGGCGGGAGGGGACCATCTACAAATGAGCAGTTCTTC.